This TCR beta chain was recorded in a study of beta chain features in type 1 diabetes. Study in general: The patient and healthy donor groups were comparable for age, gender and cell yields.

Sampling consisted of one heparinised blood draw per donor, averaging approximately 100 mL. Study-level points and caveats: For patients, the naive, central memory and Treg TCRB repertoires appeared more alike than for healthy donors.

V dropped 3 bases and J dropped 5; count of bases not matched to a gene: 0. Germline values: CDR1 KGHSH, CDR2 LQKENI. The CDR3 totals 14 residues. Isolated RNA was reverse transcribed in full, so expressed TCRB transcripts were sequenced. The repertoire was sequenced with immunoSEQ multiplex PCR; TCRdb's copy has only in-frame clones and lacks some. The data contain 400,000 to 600,000 clones, approximately 28% of them singletons. Points on this clone: Its antigen is currently unknown. This CDR3 is also generated by other DNA sequences in the sample.

The sequence was obtained from a man aged 18 to 29 in good health. The sequencing sample was made of naive CD4+ T cells from blood. The chain employs TRBV18 and TRBJ2-1; 11 nucleotides agree with TRBD2. CDR3 amino acids: CASSPGLADNEQFF. The DNA of the CDR3 is TGTGCCAGCTCACCGGGACTAGCGGACAATGAGCAGTTCTTC.